This TCR beta chain is from a study of identical twins. V lost 6 bases, J lost 0 bases, and 15 bases lay in between. This CDR3 has 14 amino acids. CDR1 and CDR2 (germline): DFQATT, SNEGSKA (reference sequence). One entry per CDR3 protein results from TCRdb running MiXCR on the 5' RACE reads. The profile shows some 690,000 distinct CDR3 sequences, 20% to 25% of them singletons. These same data were also listed under a study on T cells expressing NK-cell markers. That source adds: HCMV serostatus: seven of eight sequenced donors positive, one negative. Several of the donors carried dominant NKG2C+ clonotypes that took up 1.0-7.0% of their CD8+ T cells.

V gene TRBV20-1 combines with J gene TRBJ2-7; TRBD1 might be the D (6 bases). The clonotype originates from a woman between 18 and 30 years old in good health. Sequenced material: PBMCs. The CDR3 loop is CSAPTGWGSYEQYF. The CDR3 DNA follows: TGCAGTGCCCCGACAGGTTGGGGCTCCTACGAGCAGTACTTC.